This T cell receptor beta chain was recovered during a study of blood T cells in healthy people across ages. Overall study: There was about one barcoded beta molecule captured by template switching per two T cells. The study, taken as a whole, reports: Long-lived donors had more naive CD4+ cells and higher diversity than aged donors. CMV status of donors was not determined, possibly confounding expanded clonotype changes. TCR beta diversity, measured per million T cells, fell in a roughly linear way with age.

Through a sample-barcoded 5' primer and a J-beta primer mix, a second PCR was run for roughly 7 to 11 cycles. Each CDR3 protein is one row after TCRdb ran MiXCR on the 5' RACE reads. The profile shows approximately 1.5 million distinct CDR3 sequences, less than 45% of them singletons. This clonotype was observed a few times. Its antigen is unidentified. This CDR3 region has 16 residues. The trim removed 5 bases at V and 1 base at J, leaving 8 bases unmatched. Germline V lookup: CDR1 SGHTA, CDR2 FQGNSA. This TCR came from a woman under 30 in good health. The sequenced sample consisted of blood. The gene calls are TRBV7-2 and TRBJ2-3; 8 nucleotides line up with TRBD1. In nucleotides, the CDR3 is TGTGCCAGCAGCGACGCGACAGGGGTTGGCACAGATACGCAGTATTTT. Its protein product is CASSDATGVGTDTQYF.